The 2 T cell receptor beta chains below all came from one sample that was sequenced in a study of shared clonotypes between healthy human individuals. TCRdb keeps only in-frame clones here, not all; method: immunoSEQ multiplex PCR. The sample carries a few million clones, roughly 92% recorded once. Material for sequencing was naive CD4+ T cells sorted from blood. The subset here: CD45RA+ positively selected. The receptors were gathered from a man in his late teens or twenties in good health.

On this clone itself: Its ends do not fully match the called genes, so a read error is possible. V is TRBV7-7 and J is TRBJ2-1; D gene uncertain. The CDR3 contains 13 residues. The V gene's germline CDR1 is SSHAT and CDR2 FNYEAQ (reference sequence). The CDR3 DNA reads TGTGCTAGCAGCTTAGATAGTAAGCATGAGCAGTTCTTC. Encoded protein: CASSLDSKHEQFF.

The chain uses TRBV7-8 and TRBJ2-1; the match to TRBD2 covers 11 bases. The CDR3 loop spans 15 amino acids. J gave up 9 bases and V 6 bases, and 10 bases lay outside the gene matches. Germline V gene sequence: CDR1 SGHVS, CDR2 FQNEAQ. The CDR3 DNA is TGTGCCAGCAGACCTACTAGCGGGAGACGTCCTGAGCAGTTCTTC. As protein: CASRPTSGRRPEQFF.